Here is one T cell receptor (beta chain) with its context. With 11 bases clipped from V and 3 bases from J, the junction kept 20 bases outside the gene matches. The CDR3 consists of 18 residues. Germline CDR1 SGHNT, CDR2 YENEEA. The data were taken from a study of tumor-infiltrating lymphocytes in primary liver carcinoma. For the study at large: Tumors were stage T1-T3 N0M0, roughly 4.2 to 11 cm across.

From around 0.5 ug total RNA, TCR beta cDNA was generated with a primer in the constant region. Libraries covering TCR beta were generated through three nested multiplex PCR rounds (using a slightly modified ARM-PCR). The first two PCR rounds used TRBV1-TRBV30 primers with a Cbeta primer, roughly 10 cycles each. TCRdb fed the multiplex PCR reads into MiXCR, producing one record per CDR3 protein. The sample includes 99,000 or so distinct CDR3 sequences, over 55% of them seen just once. Both RNA and DNA were isolated together from approximately 22-30 mg of bulk tissue that had not been sorted. The receptor was isolated from a woman aged 55-69 years with primary liver carcinoma and hepatitis B virus infection. V is TRBV11-3 and J is TRBJ2-1; 9 bases are a match to TRBD2. The material sequenced was liver tumor tissue from sampling region 5. The subset: tumor region T5, tumor centre. CDR3 nucleotides: TGTGCCGGCACTTTAGGTCAAGGCGGGAGGGCCGGCTACAATGAGCAGTTCTTC. Translation gives CAGTLGQGGRAGYNEQFF. The whole variable domain, remainder taken from reference TRBV11-3 and TRBJ2-1, is EAGVVQSPRYKIIEKKQPVAFWCNPISGHNTLYWYLQNLGQGPELLIRYENEEAVDDSQLPKDRFSAERLKGVDSTLKIQPAELGDSAVYLCAGTLGQGGRAGYNEQFFGPGTRLTVL.